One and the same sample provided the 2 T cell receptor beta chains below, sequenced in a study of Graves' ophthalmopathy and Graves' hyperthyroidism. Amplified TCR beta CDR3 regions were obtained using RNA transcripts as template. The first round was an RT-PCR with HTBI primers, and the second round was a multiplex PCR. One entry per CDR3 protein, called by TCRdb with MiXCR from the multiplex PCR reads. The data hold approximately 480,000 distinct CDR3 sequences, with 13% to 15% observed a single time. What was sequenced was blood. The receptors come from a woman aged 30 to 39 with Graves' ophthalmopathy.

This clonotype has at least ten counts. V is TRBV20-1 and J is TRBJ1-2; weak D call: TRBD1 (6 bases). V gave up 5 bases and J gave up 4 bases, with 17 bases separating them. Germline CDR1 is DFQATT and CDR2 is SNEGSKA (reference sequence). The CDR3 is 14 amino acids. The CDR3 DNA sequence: TGCAGTGCTGGACATACTGGACAGATCTATGGCTACACCTTC. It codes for CSAGHTGQIYGYTF.

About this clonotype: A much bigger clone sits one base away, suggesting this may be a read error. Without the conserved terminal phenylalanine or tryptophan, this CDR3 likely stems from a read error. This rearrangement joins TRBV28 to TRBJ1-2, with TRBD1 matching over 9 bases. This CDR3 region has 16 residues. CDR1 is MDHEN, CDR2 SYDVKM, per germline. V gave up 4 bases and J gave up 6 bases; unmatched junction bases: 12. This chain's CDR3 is CASSSFLRQGEDGYTS. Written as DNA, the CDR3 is TGTGCCAGCAGTTCTTTTTTGAGACAGGGGGAGGATGGCTACACCTCC.